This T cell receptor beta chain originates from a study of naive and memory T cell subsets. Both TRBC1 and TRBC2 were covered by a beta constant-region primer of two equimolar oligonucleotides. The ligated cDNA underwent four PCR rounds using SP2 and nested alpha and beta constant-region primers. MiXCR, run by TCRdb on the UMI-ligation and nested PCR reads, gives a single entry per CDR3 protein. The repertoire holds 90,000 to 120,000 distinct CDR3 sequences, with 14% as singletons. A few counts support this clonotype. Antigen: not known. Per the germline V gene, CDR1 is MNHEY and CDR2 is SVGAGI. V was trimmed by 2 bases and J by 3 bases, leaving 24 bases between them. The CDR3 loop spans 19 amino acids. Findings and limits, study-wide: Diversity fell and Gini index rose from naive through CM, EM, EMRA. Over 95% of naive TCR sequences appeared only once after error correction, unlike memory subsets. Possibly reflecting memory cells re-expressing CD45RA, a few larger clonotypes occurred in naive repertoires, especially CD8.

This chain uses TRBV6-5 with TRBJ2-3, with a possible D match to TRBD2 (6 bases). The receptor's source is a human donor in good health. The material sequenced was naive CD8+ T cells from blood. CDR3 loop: CASSYGYGVASDVTDTQYF. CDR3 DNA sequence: TGTGCCAGCAGTTACGGGTACGGGGTAGCTAGCGACGTAACAGATACGCAGTATTTT.